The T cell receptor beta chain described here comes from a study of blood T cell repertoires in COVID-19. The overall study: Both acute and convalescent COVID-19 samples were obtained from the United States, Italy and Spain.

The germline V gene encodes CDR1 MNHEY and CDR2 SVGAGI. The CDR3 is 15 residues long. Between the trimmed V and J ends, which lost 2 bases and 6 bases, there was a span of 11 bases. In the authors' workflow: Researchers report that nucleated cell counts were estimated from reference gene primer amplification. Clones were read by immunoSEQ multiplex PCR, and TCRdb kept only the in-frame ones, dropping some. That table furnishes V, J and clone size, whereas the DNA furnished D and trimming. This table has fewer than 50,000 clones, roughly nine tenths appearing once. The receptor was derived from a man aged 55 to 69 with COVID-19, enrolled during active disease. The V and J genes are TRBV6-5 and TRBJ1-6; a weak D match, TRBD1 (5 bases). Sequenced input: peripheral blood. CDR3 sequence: CASSYGGNGNSPLHF. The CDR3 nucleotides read TGTGCCAGCAGTTACGGGGGGAATGGTAATTCACCCCTCCACTTT.